The TCR beta chain described here comes from a study of cytomegalovirus exposure and HLA in healthy donors. The PCR was carried out with 60 Vbeta primers and 13 Jbeta primers. Produced via immunoSEQ multiplex PCR; TCRdb's table is partial and in-frame only. The sample holds about 82,000 clones; about 70% are singletons and the top ten take 6.2%. Study results and caveats: A previous analysis found most TCR beta V segments productive roughly 90% or roughly 30% of the time. Later analysis suggested links between common viral pathogens and several top significant clusters.

A word on this clone: Its antigen is still unknown.

CDR3 length: 15 residues. CDR1 is SGHNT and CDR2 is YYREEE in the germline V gene (reference sequence). V was pared by 4 bases and J by 0 bases, with 5 bases of the junction left unmatched. Sequencing used PBMCs. The chain uses TRBV5-4 and TRBJ1-1; 8 nucleotides align to TRBD1. This receptor was taken from a woman aged 50 to 65 in good health and CMV-seropositive. CDR3 DNA sequence: TGTGCCAGCAGCGCAAACAGGGGGGTGAACACTGAAGCTTTCTTT. Its protein is CASSANRGVNTEAFF.